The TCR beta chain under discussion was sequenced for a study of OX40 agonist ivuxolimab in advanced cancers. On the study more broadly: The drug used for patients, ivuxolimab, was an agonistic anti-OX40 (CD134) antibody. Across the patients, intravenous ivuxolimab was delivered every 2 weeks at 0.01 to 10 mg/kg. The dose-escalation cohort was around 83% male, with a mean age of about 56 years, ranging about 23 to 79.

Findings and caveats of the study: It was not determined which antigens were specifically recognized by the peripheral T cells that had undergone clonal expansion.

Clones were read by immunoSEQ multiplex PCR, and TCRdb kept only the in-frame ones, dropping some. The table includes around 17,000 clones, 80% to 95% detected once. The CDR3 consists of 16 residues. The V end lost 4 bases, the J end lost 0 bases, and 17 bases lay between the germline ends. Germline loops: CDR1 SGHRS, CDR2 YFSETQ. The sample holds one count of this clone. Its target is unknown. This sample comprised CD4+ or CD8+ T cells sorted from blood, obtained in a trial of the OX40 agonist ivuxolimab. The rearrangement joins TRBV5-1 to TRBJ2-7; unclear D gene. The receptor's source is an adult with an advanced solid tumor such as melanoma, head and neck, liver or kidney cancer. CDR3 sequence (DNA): TGCGCCAGCAGCCCGACCTTGACCAGGAGCTCCTACGAGCAGTACTTC. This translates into CASSPTLTRSSYEQYF.